The sequence of this T cell receptor beta chain was determined in a study of T cell responses to AZD1222 COVID-19 vaccine. Profiled with immunoSEQ multiplex PCR; TCRdb holds only in-frame clones, not every one. The sample carries about 130,000 clones, 80% to 95% recorded once. V lost 4 bases to trimming and J lost 0 bases; unmatched junction nucleotides: 11. Germline loops: CDR1 MNHEY, CDR2 SVGEGT. CDR3 length: 18 amino acids. Whole-study results and caveats: Just a handful of people given AZD1222 tested seropositive at baseline. Donors, mostly white British, included more females; clonal diversity was possibly underestimated. Spike-specific TCRs gained breadth and depth after people received two AZD1222 doses.

Notes on this clone: The antigen is not known.

Some second doses came at about 4 weeks and others at about 12 weeks; these were pooled. The receptor was derived from an adult who received the AZD1222 COVID-19 vaccine. V gene TRBV6-2 or TRBV6-3 combines with J gene TRBJ2-2; 7 bases are shared with TRBD1. Sequenced material: peripheral blood, taken 28 days after the second AZD1222 dose. The CDR3 spells CASSSPFLTGTNTGELFF. The CDR3 coding sequence is TGTGCCAGCAGTTCCCCTTTCCTGACAGGGACGAACACCGGGGAGCTGTTTTTT.